This T cell receptor (beta chain) appears in the sequencing data of a study of T cells in tuberculosis. Findings of the study overall: Classification accuracy was approximately 85% (AUROC under 0.95) with the GMM-specific repertoire. Smaller alpha distances in active tuberculosis partly reflected shorter CDR3-alpha lengths. Active tuberculosis cases were adults; controls were adolescents.

On average about 100,000 T cells per donor were immunosequenced. Sequencing used immunoSEQ multiplex PCR; TCRdb keeps in-frame clones, though not all of them. The profile shows roughly 34,000 clones, 97% of them singletons. V was pared by 3 bases and J by 6 bases, with 5 bases of the junction left unmatched. The CDR3 is made up of 14 amino acids. CDR1 is SGDLS and CDR2 is YYNGEE in the germline V gene. As regards this clone: Its antigen is not identified.

This rearrangement joins TRBV9 to TRBJ2-2, with 7 bases identical to TRBD1. Sequenced sample: PBMCs. The receptor comes from a donor aged 5 to 30 with latent tuberculosis or without tuberculosis infection. The CDR3 nucleotides read TGTGCCAGCAGCGCTGACAGGGTTCCCGGGGAGCTGTTTTTT. Protein sequence: CASSADRVPGELFF.